The 8 T cell receptor beta chains reported below all come from one sample, sequenced in a study of PD-1 blockade in classical Hodgkin lymphoma (TCRdb year 2020). Libraries were made using the immunoSEQ multiplex PCR assay. The clones in this table, taken by TCRdb from immuneACCESS, are in-frame only. Not every clone is retained; where verified, under half of the shortfall comes from an unresolved V gene, and the cause of the rest is unknown. The sample records around 65,000 clones, about 91% of which are singletons. Together, the top ten hold 9.5% to 15% of the sample. What this sample's time point label stands for: cycle 1 day 1 (C1D1), immediately before nivolumab initiation. Every trial patient had relapsed following autologous stem cell transplantation, and prior brentuximab vedotin exposure was what differed among cohorts A, B and C. The specimen comprised peripheral blood mononuclear cells (PBMCs), sampled at baseline. The source of these receptors is a human donor with classical Hodgkin lymphoma.

The chain uses TRBV19 and TRBJ2-2; TRBD2 aligns across 10 bases. Looked up from germline, CDR1 is LNHDA and CDR2 is SQIVND (reference sequence). V gave up 6 bases and J gave up 1 base; unmatched junction bases: 2. The CDR3 extends over 15 amino acids. The chain's CDR3 is CASRRLAGNTGELFF. CDR3 DNA sequence: TGTGCCAGTAGACGACTAGCGGGGAACACCGGGGAGCTGTTTTTT.

The chain joins TRBV10-3 to TRBJ2-1; no firm D call. Germline V gives CDR1 ENHRY, CDR2 SYGVKD. The CDR3 contains 14 residues. V was cut by 3 bases and J by 5 bases, with 11 bases left in between. As DNA, the CDR3 is TGTGCCATCAGTGAAGGGATAACCGACAATGAGCAGTTCTTC. Protein: CAISEGITDNEQFF.

In its sample, this clone was seen once. As DNA, the CDR3 is TGTGCCAGCAGCGTAGGAGTAGGGCACGAAGGTGGGTACACCTTC. Protein product: CASSVGVGHEGGYTF. The chain employs TRBV9 and TRBJ1-2, with unresolved D. Trimming shortened V by 0 bases and J by 11 bases, and 20 bases separated the two germline ends. Germline values: CDR1 SGDLS, CDR2 YYNGEE. The CDR3 sequence is 15 residues long. Based on the CDR3 plus reference TRBV9 and TRBJ1-2, the full variable domain is DSGVTQTPKHLITATGQRVTLRCSPRSGDLSVYWYQQSLDQGLQFLIQYYNGEERAKGNILERFSAQQFPDLHSELNLSSLELGDSALYFCASSVGVGHEGGYTFGSGTRLTVV.

V and J are TRBV15 and TRBJ1-4; 8 bases map to TRBD1. After removal of 0 bases from V and 5 bases from J, the junction contained 2 bases not matched to a gene. The CDR3 totals 15 residues. CDR1 is LNHNV and CDR2 is YYDKDF in the germline V gene (reference sequence). The CDR3 bases are TGTGCCACCAGCAGAGAGCGGACAGGGAATGAAAAACTGTTTTTT. Its protein product is CATSRERTGNEKLFF.

The chain is built from TRBV27 and TRBJ1-5, with D possibly being TRBD1 (6 bases). The V gene's germline CDR1 is MNHEY and CDR2 SMNVEV (reference sequence). V was shortened by 5 bases and J by 3 bases, with 17 bases between the two germline ends. This CDR3 is built from 16 residues. CDR3 in amino acids: CASSLLGAPPNQPQHF. In nucleotides, the CDR3 is TGTGCCAGCAGTCTTTTGGGGGCTCCCCCCAATCAGCCCCAGCATTTT.

V usage is TRBV30 and J usage is TRBJ1-5; D call uncertain. V lost 0 bases and J 5 bases, leaving 8 bases between the germline ends. This CDR3 region has 13 residues. Germline CDR1 GTSNPN, CDR2 SVGIG (reference sequence). The CDR3 reads CAWSVRVDQPQHF. The CDR3 coding sequence is TGTGCCTGGAGTGTAAGGGTGGATCAGCCCCAGCATTTT.

V usage is TRBV5-1 and J usage is TRBJ1-2; D remains ambiguous. V shed 5 bases and J shed 5 bases, with 10 bases lying between them. The CDR3 is 12 amino acids. Germline assignment: CDR1 SGHRS and CDR2 YFSETQ. The CDR3 spells CASSSDIYGYTF. For the CDR3, the DNA is TGCGCCAGCAGTTCTGACATATATGGCTACACCTTC.

The V gene is TRBV19, the J gene TRBJ1-1; 9 bases align to TRBD1. The germline CDR1 and CDR2 sequences are LNHDA and SQIVND (reference sequence). This CDR3 comprises 17 residues. The V gene end was trimmed by 6 bases and the J gene end by 0 bases; junction bases not matched to a gene: 11. The CDR3, as DNA: TGTGCCAGTAGCAAGGGACCCGGACAGGGGATGAACACTGAAGCTTTCTTT. Its translation: CASSKGPGQGMNTEAFF.